The 15 T cell receptor beta chains in this list originate from one sample, sequenced in a study of T cell changes during pregnancy in multiple sclerosis. This table comes from immunoSEQ multiplex PCR, and its TCRdb copy is limited to in-frame clones, with some not included. Of tens of thousands of clones in the sample, around 92% are singletons; the top ten hold approximately 3%. Sequenced material: CD8+ T cells from peripheral blood mononuclear cells, taken in the third trimester of pregnancy. Source of these receptors: a female donor in good health, enrolled as a control in a pregnancy study.

CDR3 bases: TGTGCCAGCAGTGACTCGAATCAGGGACAGGGGGCTGTTGGGGGCTACACCTTC. It codes for CASSDSNQGQGAVGGYTF. The V call is TRBV6-4, the J call TRBJ1-2; 12 bases line up with TRBD1. The J segment lost 8 bases and the V segment lost 0 bases, leaving 13 bases of the junction unmatched. From germline, CDR1 is MRHNA and CDR2 SNTAGT. This CDR3 comprises 18 residues.

The chain couples TRBV7-3 to TRBJ2-1; D ambiguous. The ends were cut back, 0 bases at V and 2 bases at J, with 11 bases in the middle. Germline loops: CDR1 SGHTA, CDR2 FQGTGA. CDR3 length: 16 amino acids. CDR3 DNA sequence: TGTGCCAGCAGCTTAACGGCTCTCGAGGCCTACAATGAGCAGTTCTTC. It is translated as CASSLTALEAYNEQFF.

V is TRBV7-9 and J is TRBJ1-4; D may be TRBD1 (5 bases). Trimming removed 5 bases from V and 4 bases from J, with 11 bases in between. Germline CDR1 is SEHNR and CDR2 is FQNEAQ (reference sequence). CDR3 size: 14 residues. The CDR3 sequence: CASSLGTYNEKLFF. The CDR3 nucleotides read TGTGCCAGCAGCCTCGGGACTTATAATGAAAAACTGTTTTTT.

The rearrangement joins TRBV12-5 to TRBJ1-5; possibly TRBD1 for D (6 bases). The CDR3 runs 16 residues. V lost 3 bases and J 4 bases, leaving 16 bases between the germline ends. The germline V gene has CDR1 LGHNT and CDR2 FRNRAP. CDR3 nucleotides: TGTGCTAGTGGTTTCCATGATACAGGGCTGAATCAGCCCCAGCATTTT. This sequence encodes CASGFHDTGLNQPQHF. The full variable domain, with the rest looked up from reference TRBV12-5 and TRBJ1-5, is DARVTQTPRHKVTEMGQEVTMRCQPILGHNTVFWYRQTMMQGLELLAYFRNRAPLDDSGMPKDRFSAEMPDATLATLKIQPSEPRDSAVYFCASGFHDTGLNQPQHFGDGTRLSIL.

V is TRBV7-3 and J is TRBJ2-5; possible D gene TRBD1, 6 bases. The ends were cut back, 0 bases at V and 5 bases at J, with 10 bases in the middle. Germline CDR1 and CDR2: SGHTA and FQGTGA. This CDR3 is built from 14 residues. The chain's CDR3 is CASSLTGQMETQYF. Written as DNA, the CDR3 is TGTGCCAGCAGCTTAACCGGACAGATGGAGACCCAGTACTTC.

CDR3 residues: CASRGGEGLNTEAFF. The CDR3 DNA is TGTGCCAGTAGGGGGGGAGAGGGTCTGAACACTGAAGCTTTCTTT. V and J are TRBV19 and TRBJ1-1, with TRBD1 as a possible D gene (5 bases). This CDR3 region has 15 residues. V was clipped by 6 bases and J by 0 bases, with 14 bases between them. Germline V gives CDR1 LNHDA, CDR2 SQIVND (reference sequence).

The chain is built from TRBV19 and TRBJ1-5; D remains unclear. This CDR3 spans 16 amino acids. The V end lost 0 bases, the J end lost 2 bases, and 11 bases lay between the germline ends. Germline CDR1 LNHDA, CDR2 SQIVND (reference sequence). CDR3: CASSIEALLGNQPQHF. The DNA of the CDR3 is TGTGCCAGTAGTATAGAAGCCCTCCTAGGCAATCAGCCCCAGCATTTT.

The chain uses TRBV29-1 and TRBJ2-7; perhaps TRBD1 as D (6 bases). Germline assignment: CDR1 SQVTM and CDR2 ANQGSEA. The CDR3 is 12 amino acids. The V end was cut by 6 bases, the J end by 4 bases, with 13 bases between. In DNA form, the CDR3 reads TGCAGCGTCGGGACACCACCTTACGAGCAGTACTTC. Amino acid sequence: CSVGTPPYEQYF.

V gene TRBV7-6 combines with J gene TRBJ1-2; tentative D call: TRBD1 (5 bases). Between the trimmed V and J ends, which lost 4 bases and 3 bases, there was a span of 15 bases. The CDR3 runs to 15 residues. Per germline, CDR1 SGHVS and CDR2 FNYEAQ. In nucleotides, the CDR3 is TGTGCCAGCAGCTCCCTGGGGCAGCGATACTATGGCTACACCTTC. This sequence encodes CASSSLGQRYYGYTF.

The rearrangement uses TRBV7-2 and TRBJ1-1; 10 bases agree with TRBD1. CDR3 length equals 15 residues. Germline CDR1 SGHTA, CDR2 FQGNSA. V was clipped by 5 bases and J by 2 bases; unmatched bases: 5. CDR3 loop: CASSRDRGFNTEAFF. The CDR3, as DNA: TGTGCCAGCAGCAGGGACAGGGGATTCAACACTGAAGCTTTCTTT.

V gene TRBV5-5 combines with J gene TRBJ1-1; D is undetermined. The germline V gene encodes CDR1 SGHKS and CDR2 YYEKEE (reference sequence). The CDR3 runs to 14 residues. V lost 4 bases and J 4 bases, leaving 14 bases between the germline ends. The CDR3 DNA follows: TGTGCCAGCAGCCTTTGGGTGACGGGCACTGAAGCTTTCTTT. Translated, it gives CASSLWVTGTEAFF.

This clone has a single count. The chain combines TRBV5-6 with TRBJ1-5, with D uncertain. V was pared by 4 bases and J by 0 bases, with 14 bases between. Per the germline V gene, CDR1 is SGHDT and CDR2 is YYEEEE. The CDR3 totals 16 residues. CDR3 region: CASSPGGPFSNQPQHF. Written as DNA, the CDR3 is TGTGCCAGCAGCCCTGGTGGGCCCTTTAGCAATCAGCCCCAGCATTTT.

The chain joins TRBV7-9 to TRBJ1-5, with TRBD1 identical over 12 bases. Losses at the gene ends were 4 bases for V and 1 base for J; bases not matched to a gene: 11. This CDR3 region has 19 residues. Germline values: CDR1 SEHNR, CDR2 FQNEAQ (reference sequence). The CDR3 DNA is TGTGCCAGCAGCTGGGCGGCGGGACAGGGGGCGACAAGCAATCAGCCCCAGCATTTT. Amino acid sequence: CASSWAAGQGATSNQPQHF.

The genes are TRBV5-5 and TRBJ2-7; 8 positions agree with TRBD2. With V trimmed by 0 bases and J by 3 bases, 5 bases remained unmatched. CDR1 and CDR2 from the germline V gene are SGHKS and YYEKEE (reference sequence). CDR3 size: 15 residues. CDR3 DNA: TGTGCCAGCAGCTTGGGAGCGGGGGATATCTACGAGCAGTACTTC. This translates into CASSLGAGDIYEQYF.

This chain joins TRBV6-1 and TRBJ2-5, with D tentatively TRBD1 (6 bases). The germline V gene has CDR1 MNHNS and CDR2 SASEGT. This CDR3 is built from 14 residues. V lost 6 bases and J 3 bases, leaving 14 bases between the germline ends. DNA of the CDR3: TGTGCCAGCAGGGACGAGACAGGAAAAGAGACCCAGTACTTC. Translated: CASRDETGKETQYF.